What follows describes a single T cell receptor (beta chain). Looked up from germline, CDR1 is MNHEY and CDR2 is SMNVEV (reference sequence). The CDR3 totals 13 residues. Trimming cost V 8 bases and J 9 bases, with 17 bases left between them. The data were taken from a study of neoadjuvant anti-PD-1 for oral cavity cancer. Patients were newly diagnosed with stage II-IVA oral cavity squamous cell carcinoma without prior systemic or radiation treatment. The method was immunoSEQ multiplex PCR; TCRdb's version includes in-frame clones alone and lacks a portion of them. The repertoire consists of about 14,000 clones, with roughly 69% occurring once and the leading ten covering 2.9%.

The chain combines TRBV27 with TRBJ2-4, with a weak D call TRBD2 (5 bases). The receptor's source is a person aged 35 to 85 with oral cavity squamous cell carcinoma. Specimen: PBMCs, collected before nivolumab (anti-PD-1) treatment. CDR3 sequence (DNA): TGTGCCAGCGGGCGCGTGGGAGTGGGCATTCAGTACTTC. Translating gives CASGRVGVGIQYF.